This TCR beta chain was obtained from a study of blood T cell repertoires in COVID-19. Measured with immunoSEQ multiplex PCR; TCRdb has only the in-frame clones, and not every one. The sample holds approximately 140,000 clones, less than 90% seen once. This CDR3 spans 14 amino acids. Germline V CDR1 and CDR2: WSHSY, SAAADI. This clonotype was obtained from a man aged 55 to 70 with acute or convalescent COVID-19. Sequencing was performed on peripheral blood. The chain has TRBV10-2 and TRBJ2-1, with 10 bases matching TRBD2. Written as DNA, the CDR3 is TGCGCGATCGGGGAGAGCGGGGGGGGAGATGAGCAGTTCTTC. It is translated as CAIGESGGGDEQFF.